The sequence of this TCR beta chain was determined in a study of T cells in Graves' hyperthyroidism and ophthalmopathy. For the study at large: Before treatment of any kind, peripheral blood was taken at initial diagnosis. General observations from the study: Expanded thyroid clonotypes (above 0.001) were mostly also found in blood. Separation of ophthalmopathy from stable hyperthyroidism was achieved by a 13 V-J model.

Those with hyperthyroidism were 18 to 65 years old, newly diagnosed, and ill for under 2 months. V dropped 5 bases and J dropped 9 bases, with 13 bases sitting between them. CDR3 length: 13 amino acids. Per germline, CDR1 MDHEN and CDR2 SYDVKM. RNA transcripts yielded amplified TCR beta CDR3 regions. The study used the HTBI primer set for a first-round RT-PCR of the TCR CDR3. TCRdb recomputed calls from the multiplex PCR reads with MiXCR, one row per CDR3 protein. Of around 300,000 distinct CDR3 sequences in the sample, around 14% were seen once. This clonotype was counted ten times or more. Antigen: not known.

V gene TRBV28 combines with J gene TRBJ2-2; no reliable D call. This sequence was found in a woman aged 25 to 45 with Graves' hyperthyroidism. Material: blood. This CDR3 reads CASSGPLGRELFF. The CDR3 nucleotides read TGTGCCAGCAGTGGTCCGTTGGGCCGGGAGCTGTTTTTT.